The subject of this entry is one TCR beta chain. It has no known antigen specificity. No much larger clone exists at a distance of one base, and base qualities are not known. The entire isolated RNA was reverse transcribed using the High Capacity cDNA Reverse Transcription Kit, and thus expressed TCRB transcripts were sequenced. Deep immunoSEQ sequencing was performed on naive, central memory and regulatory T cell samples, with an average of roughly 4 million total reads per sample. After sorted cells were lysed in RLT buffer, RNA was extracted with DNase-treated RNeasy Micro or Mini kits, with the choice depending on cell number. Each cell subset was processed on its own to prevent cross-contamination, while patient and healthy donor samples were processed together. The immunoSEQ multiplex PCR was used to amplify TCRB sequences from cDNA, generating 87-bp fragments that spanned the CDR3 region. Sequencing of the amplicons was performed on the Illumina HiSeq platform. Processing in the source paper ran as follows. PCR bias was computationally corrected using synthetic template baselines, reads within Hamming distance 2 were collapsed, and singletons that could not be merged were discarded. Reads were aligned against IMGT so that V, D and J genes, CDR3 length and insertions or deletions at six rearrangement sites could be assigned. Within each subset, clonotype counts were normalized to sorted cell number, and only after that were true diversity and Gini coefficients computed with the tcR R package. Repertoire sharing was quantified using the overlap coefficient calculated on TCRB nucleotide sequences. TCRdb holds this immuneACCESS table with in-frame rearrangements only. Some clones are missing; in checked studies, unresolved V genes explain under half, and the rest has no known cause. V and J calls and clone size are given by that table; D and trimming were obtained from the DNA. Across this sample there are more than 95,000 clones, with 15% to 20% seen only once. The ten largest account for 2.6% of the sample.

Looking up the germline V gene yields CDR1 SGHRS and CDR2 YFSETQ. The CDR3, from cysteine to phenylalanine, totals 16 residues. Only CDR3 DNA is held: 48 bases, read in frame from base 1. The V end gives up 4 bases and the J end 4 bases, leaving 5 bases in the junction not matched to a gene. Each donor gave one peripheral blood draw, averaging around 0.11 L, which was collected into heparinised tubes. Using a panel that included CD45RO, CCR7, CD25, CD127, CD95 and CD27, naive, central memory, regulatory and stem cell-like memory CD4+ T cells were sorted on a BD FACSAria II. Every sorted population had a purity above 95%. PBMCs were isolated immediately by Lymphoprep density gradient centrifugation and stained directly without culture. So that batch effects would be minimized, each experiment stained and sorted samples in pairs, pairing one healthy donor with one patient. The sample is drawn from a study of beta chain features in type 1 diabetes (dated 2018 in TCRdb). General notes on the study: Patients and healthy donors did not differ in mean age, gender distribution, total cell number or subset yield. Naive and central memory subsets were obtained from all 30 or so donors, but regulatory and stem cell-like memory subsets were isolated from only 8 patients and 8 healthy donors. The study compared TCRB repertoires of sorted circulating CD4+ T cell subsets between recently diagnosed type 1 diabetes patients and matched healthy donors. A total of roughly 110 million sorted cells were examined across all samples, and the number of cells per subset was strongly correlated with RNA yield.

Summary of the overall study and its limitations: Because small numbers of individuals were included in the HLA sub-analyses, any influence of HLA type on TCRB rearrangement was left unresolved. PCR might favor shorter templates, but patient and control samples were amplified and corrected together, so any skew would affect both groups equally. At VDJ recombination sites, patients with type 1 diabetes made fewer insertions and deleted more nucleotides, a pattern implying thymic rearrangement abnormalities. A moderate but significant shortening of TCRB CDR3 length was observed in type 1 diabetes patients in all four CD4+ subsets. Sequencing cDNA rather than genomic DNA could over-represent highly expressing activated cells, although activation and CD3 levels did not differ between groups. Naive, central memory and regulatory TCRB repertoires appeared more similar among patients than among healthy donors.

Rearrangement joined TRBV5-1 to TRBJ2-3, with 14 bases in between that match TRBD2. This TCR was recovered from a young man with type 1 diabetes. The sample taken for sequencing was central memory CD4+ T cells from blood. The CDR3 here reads CASSTGTSGSADTQYF. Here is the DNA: TGCGCCAGCAGCACCGGGACTAGCGGGAGCGCAGATACGCAGTATTTT. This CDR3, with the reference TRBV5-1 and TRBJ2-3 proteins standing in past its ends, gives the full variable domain KAGVTQTPRYLIKTRGQQVTLSCSPISGHRSVSWYQQTPGQGLQFLFEYFSETQRNKGNFPGRFSGRQFSNSRSEMNVSTLELGDSALYLCASSTGTSGSADTQYFGPGTRLTVL.